This note documents a single TCR beta chain sequence. Its cognate antigen is unknown. Germline V gene data show CDR1 as SGHRS and CDR2 as YFSETQ. V shed 1 base and J 4 bases; nucleotides not matched to a gene: 7. This CDR3 spans 15 amino acids. This sample is part of a study of T cell responses to AZD1222 COVID-19 vaccine. Findings of the study overall: Breadth and depth of Spike-specific TCRs rose after two AZD1222 doses. Nearly half of unique spike-specific TCRs reportedly avoided B.1.351 and B.1.1.7 mutated regions. Repertoire samples came only from after the peak T cell response.

Sequenced by immunoSEQ multiplex PCR; TCRdb stores in-frame clones only, minus some. The data hold fewer than 150,000 clones, with 90% to 95% observed a single time. J is TRBJ1-1 and V is TRBV5-1; 7 nucleotides match TRBD1. Sample: peripheral blood, taken on day 0 of AZD1222 vaccination. This sequence was found in an adult in good health. The CDR3 loop reads CASSLSLAGGTEAFF. The CDR3 region has the DNA TGCGCCAGCAGCTTGTCTTTGGCAGGGGGCACTGAAGCTTTCTTT. The whole variable domain, remainder taken from reference TRBV5-1 and TRBJ1-1, is KAGVTQTPRYLIKTRGQQVTLSCSPISGHRSVSWYQQTPGQGLQFLFEYFSETQRNKGNFPGRFSGRQFSNSRSEMNVSTLELGDSALYLCASSLSLAGGTEAFFGQGTRLTVV.